This T cell receptor (beta chain) derives from a study of identical twins. The CDR3 has 14 amino acids. V was trimmed by 8 bases and J by 1 base, leaving 15 bases between them. Study-wide results and caveats: Conclusions rested on cross-sectional statistics rather than following the same donors. Analyses of zero insertions could be partly confounded by invariant MAIT and iNKT cells. Out-of-frame alpha sequences common to twins were enriched for low generation probability.

Regarding this clonotype: The antigen is undetermined.

A single record per CDR3 protein comes from TCRdb applying MiXCR to the 5' RACE reads. The sample has 1.5 million to 2 million distinct CDR3 sequences, about 32% seen once. The specimen sequenced was cord blood. The receptor comes from a newborn girl in good health. V gene TRBV12-3 or TRBV12-4 combines with J gene TRBJ2-7; perhaps TRBD1 as D (8 bases). The CDR3 DNA sequence: TGTGCCAGCGGAGAACAGGGGGGGTCCTACGAGCAGTACTTC. Translated, it gives CASGEQGGSYEQYF.